These 10 T cell receptor beta chains were all obtained from the same sample, sequenced in a study of regulatory and conventional T cells in RAG deficiency. Libraries were prepared by immunoSEQ multiplex PCR; TCRdb keeps only in-frame clonotypes and omits some of them. The data show fewer than 35,000 clones, around nine tenths seen once. These data are also associated with another study on regulatory T cells. That work adds: The primer mix had 52 TRBV and 13 TRBJ primers.

Sequenced sample: CD8+ T cells sorted from blood. These receptors were obtained from a human donor in good health.

V is TRBV4-1 and J is TRBJ1-3; D not certain. The CDR3 loop spans 11 amino acids. Germline CDR1 reads MGHRA; CDR2 reads YSYEKL. V lost 6 bases and J lost 4, with 4 bases in between. The CDR3 DNA is TGCGCCAGCAGGGCCGGAAACACCATATATTTT. It codes for CASRAGNTIYF.

This chain joins TRBV6-4 and TRBJ1-2; 8 nucleotides align to TRBD1. The V segment lost 6 bases and the J segment 9 bases; nucleotides outside the gene matches: 12. Germline CDR1 is MRHNA and CDR2 is SNTAGT. The CDR3 extends over 14 amino acids. Here the CDR3 reads CASSPIPGQESYTF. The CDR3 bases are TGTGCCAGCAGCCCCATACCGGGACAGGAAAGCTACACCTTC.

This clone was seen just once. This sequence joins TRBV6-5 and TRBJ2-7; no clear D gene. Trimming shortened V by 6 bases and J by 2 bases, and 5 bases separated the two germline ends. The CDR3 spans 11 residues. Germline V lookup: CDR1 MNHEY, CDR2 SVGAGI. The CDR3 loop is CASRTAYEQYF. CDR3 DNA: TGTGCCAGCAGAACGGCCTACGAGCAGTACTTC.

V and J are TRBV19 and TRBJ2-2, with D possibly matching TRBD1 (6 bases). Germline-derived CDR1 and CDR2 are LNHDA and SQIVND (reference sequence). With 6 bases removed from V and 3 bases from J, the gap between germline ends came to 11 bases. The CDR3 contains 14 residues. Here the CDR3 DNA reads TGTGCCAGTAGCCAGGACAGTTACACCGGGGAGCTGTTTTTT. Translating it yields CASSQDSYTGELFF.

The chain uses TRBV12-5 and TRBJ2-3, with 9 positions matching TRBD2. The CDR3 sequence is 15 residues long. The V gene end was trimmed by 3 bases and the J gene end by 4 bases; junction bases not matched to a gene: 5. Germline V gives CDR1 LGHNT, CDR2 FRNRAP. The CDR3 is CASGFGRGGPDTQYF. The CDR3 nucleotides are TGTGCTAGTGGTTTTGGGCGGGGGGGCCCAGATACGCAGTATTTT.

CDR3: CASSFRRRDRAKIPHGYTF. CDR3 in DNA: TGTGCCAGCAGTTTTAGGCGCCGGGACAGGGCAAAAATACCTCATGGCTACACCTTC. V is TRBV27 and J is TRBJ1-2; 9 bases fit TRBD1. V lost 3 bases to trimming and J lost 6 bases; unmatched junction nucleotides: 20. The germline gives CDR1 MNHEY, CDR2 SMNVEV (reference sequence). CDR3 length: 19 residues.

V is TRBV18 and J is TRBJ2-2; D is uncertain. Trimming left V 2 bases short and J 6 bases short, with 7 bases between. The germline V gene encodes CDR1 KGHSH and CDR2 LQKENI. The CDR3 covers 13 residues. The CDR3: CASSPGIPGELFF. CDR3 coding DNA: TGTGCCAGCTCACCAGGTATCCCCGGGGAGCTGTTTTTT.

V and J are TRBV9 and TRBJ2-7; 13 nucleotides line up with TRBD2. This CDR3 region has 16 residues. CDR1 SGDLS and CDR2 YYNGEE come from the germline V gene. J was trimmed by 2 bases and V by 4 bases; bases with no gene match: 6. CDR3 sequence reads: CASSLGTSGNPYEQYF. CDR3 nucleotide sequence: TGTGCCAGCAGCTTAGGGACTAGCGGGAACCCCTACGAGCAGTACTTC. The complete variable domain, with remaining parts taken from reference TRBV9 and TRBJ2-7, reads DSGVTQTPKHLITATGQRVTLRCSPRSGDLSVYWYQQSLDQGLQFLIQYYNGEERAKGNILERFSAQQFPDLHSELNLSSLELGDSALYFCASSLGTSGNPYEQYFGPGTRLTVT.

The genes are TRBV6-5 and TRBJ1-2; the match to TRBD1 covers 7 bases. With V trimmed by 6 bases and J by 2 bases, 9 bases remained unmatched. This CDR3 has 15 amino acids. CDR1 and CDR2 (germline): MNHEY, SVGAGI. CDR3 DNA sequence: TGTGCCAGCAGCCTTCTCCCGGACAGGAACTATGGCTACACCTTC. This sequence encodes CASSLLPDRNYGYTF.

The chain employs TRBV9 and TRBJ2-1; D might be TRBD2 (7 bases). V shed 1 base and J shed 12 bases, with 11 bases lying between them. The CDR3 contains 12 residues. Germline V CDR1 and CDR2: SGDLS, YYNGEE. Here the CDR3 DNA reads TGTGCCAGCAGCGTAAAGGGGGGGCGGCAGTTCTTC. Its protein is CASSVKGGRQFF. Full variable domain (missing parts from reference TRBV9 and TRBJ2-1): DSGVTQTPKHLITATGQRVTLRCSPRSGDLSVYWYQQSLDQGLQFLIQYYNGEERAKGNILERFSAQQFPDLHSELNLSSLELGDSALYFCASSVKGGRQFFGPGTRLTVL.